Listed below are T cell receptor beta chains from one sample, sequenced in a study of T cell repertoires in cytomegalovirus infection. TCRdb redid the calling of the reads with MiXCR, one entry per CDR3 protein. Of approximately 500,000 distinct CDR3 sequences listed, 16% are singletons. Material: CD8+ T cells from PBMCs. Every receptor here comes from a human donor in good health (CMV status not recorded). Some clones in this sample may be carry-over from other donors' samples. Each CDR3 is given with its conserved first and last residue. A D gene is named only where the DNA matches it firmly. Only part of the rows carry a size: once, few, many, or a class if the clone is expanded.

.	TRBV27	TRBJ2-2	TRBD1	TGTGCCCTTGACAGGGGGGCCGGGGAGCTGTTTTTT	CALDRGAGELFF
many	TRBV11-1	TRBJ2-2	.	TGTGCCAGCAGCTTAAAACTTTACACCGGGGAGCTGTTTTTT	CASSLKLYTGELFF
many	TRBV12-3/TRBV12-4	TRBJ2-1	TRBD1	TGTGCCAGCAGCTTCACAGGGGGGACCTACAATGAGCAGTTCTTC	CASSFTGGTYNEQFF
many	TRBV7-3	TRBJ2-3	.	TGTGCCAGCAGCCATCTCCGACAGGGGAGGGCAGATACGCAGTATTTT	CASSHLRQGRADTQYF
.	TRBV4-1	TRBJ1-1	.	TGCGCCAGAAGCCAAGCTTGGCAGGGGAGGACTGAAGCTTTCTTT	CARSQAWQGRTEAFF
many	TRBV11-2	TRBJ2-1	.	TGTGCCAGCAGCTTTGACAGGCCTACTTACAATGAGCAGTTCTTC	CASSFDRPTYNEQFF
few	TRBV4-1	TRBJ1-4	.	TGCGCCAGCAGCCAAGATAGGTCCGTTAATGAAAAACTGTTTTTT	CASSQDRSVNEKLFF
many	TRBV12-3/TRBV12-4	TRBJ1-2	.	TGTGCCAGCAGTTTAGATTTGGGGGATGACTATGGCTACACCTTC	CASSLDLGDDYGYTF
.	TRBV20-1	TRBJ2-1	.	TGCAGTGCTAGTATCCCCCGTTTGGGTGAGACCTACAATGAGCAGTTCTTC	CSASIPRLGETYNEQFF
few	TRBV4-1	TRBJ2-5	.	TGCGCCAGCAGCCAACCCAGCGTACAGGAAGAGACCCAGTACTTC	CASSQPSVQEETQYF
many	TRBV7-6	TRBJ1-2	.	TGTGCCAGCAGCCCCGCCATAACTAACTATGGCTACACCTTC	CASSPAITNYGYTF
.	TRBV19	TRBJ2-1	.	TGTGCCAGTAGTATGGGGGGGCCACCCGGGTACAATGAGCAGTTCTTC	CASSMGGPPGYNEQFF
.	TRBV28	TRBJ1-2	.	TGTGCCAGCAGTCCTGACAGCCTCTACGTCTATGGCTACACCTTC	CASSPDSLYVYGYTF
.	TRBV13	TRBJ1-1	TRBD1	TGTGCCAGCAGCTTAGGAAACAGGGGGCTCGACACTGAAGCTTTCTTT	CASSLGNRGLDTEAFF
.	TRBV19	TRBJ2-7	.	TGTGCCAGTAGTACTTCGACAGTGGCCCCACTAACGGGGCAGTACTTC	CASSTSTVAPLTGQYF
.	TRBV2	TRBJ1-6	.	TGTGCCAGCAGGGGAAGCGGATGGGGAGATTCACCCCTCCACTTT	CASRGSGWGDSPLHF
few	TRBV12-3/TRBV12-4	TRBJ2-3	TRBD2	TGTGCCAGCAGTTTAGGGGGCGGGGGAACTCTTGATACGCAGTATTTT	CASSLGGGGTLDTQYF
many	TRBV7-9	TRBJ2-7	.	TGTGCCAGCAGCTCCGCCGGCGCCAAGGGGGAGCAGTACTTC	CASSSAGAKGEQYF
few	TRBV7-9	TRBJ2-7	TRBD2	TGTGCCAGCAGCTTCCCCGGGGGGGGGGGCGAGCAGTACTTC	CASSFPGGGGEQYF
.	TRBV9	TRBJ2-5	TRBD2	TGTGCCAGCAGCCCACGGACTAGCGGGGGACTCCTAGCGGAGACCCAGTACTTC	CASSPRTSGGLLAETQYF
.	TRBV20-1	TRBJ1-4	.	TGCAGTGTTTTACCCCCAGGCAGGGTGGGTGAAAAACTGTTTTTT	CSVLPPGRVGEKLFF
few	TRBV5-1	TRBJ1-2	.	TGCGCCAGCAGCTTGAGGTCGTCGACAGCTTCGGCTGGCTACACCTTC	CASSLRSSTASAGYTF
many	TRBV7-6	TRBJ2-3	.	TGTGCCAGCAGCTTAGCCCAGGGATTCGGGAACACAGATACGCAGTATTTT	CASSLAQGFGNTDTQYF
.	TRBV2	TRBJ1-4	TRBD1	TGTGCCAGCAGTGAAAGCGGTTCGAGGGGGCAGGGAGATGAAAAACTGTTTTTT	CASSESGSRGQGDEKLFF
many	TRBV7-9	TRBJ1-3	.	TGTGCCAGCAGCTTCGTATCACAGGGAATCTCTGGAAACACCATATATTTT	CASSFVSQGISGNTIYF
few	TRBV3-1	TRBJ1-1	TRBD1	TGTGCCAGCAGCCCCCCGAGGGGGCTGTACACTGAAGCTTTCTTT	CASSPPRGLYTEAFF
many	TRBV7-2	TRBJ2-1	TRBD1	TGTGCCAGCAGCTCCCACGAGCCCTGGACAGGGCAAGGGGCGGGCAATGAGCAGTTCTTC	CASSSHEPWTGQGAGNEQFF
many	TRBV12-3/TRBV12-4	TRBJ2-7	TRBD2	TGTGCCAGCAGTTTAGTACTAGCGGGCTACGAGCAGTACTTC	CASSLVLAGYEQYF
many	TRBV7-9	TRBJ1-2	.	TGTGCCAGCAGCTTAGATAGGCGCTATGGCTACACCTTC	CASSLDRRYGYTF
many	TRBV7-8	TRBJ2-1	TRBD2	TGTGCCAGCAGCTTACCCACTAGCGGGGGTTCAGAGGATGAGCAGTTCTTC	CASSLPTSGGSEDEQFF
.	TRBV27	TRBJ1-1	.	TGTGCCAGCAGCCGATGGGGGAACACTGAAGCTTTCTTT	CASSRWGNTEAFF
many	TRBV7-8	TRBJ2-7	.	TGTGCCAGCAGCTGTGACACCCCTGTCGACGAGCAGTACTTC	CASSCDTPVDEQYF
few	TRBV27	TRBJ2-2	.	TGTGCCAGCAGAGGTAGCAGTGGGACCGGGGAGCTGTTTTTT	CASRGSSGTGELFF
many	TRBV10-2	TRBJ2-7	.	TGCGCCAGCAGTTCGGATAGGTGGGACGAGCAGTACTTC	CASSSDRWDEQYF
many	TRBV7-9	TRBJ1-2	.	TGTGCCAGCAGCCCCCAGGGGTACAGCTATGGCTACACCTTC	CASSPQGYSYGYTF
.	TRBV7-3	TRBJ2-1	TRBD2	TGTGCCAGCAGCTTAGCGTCTAGCGGACTCAATGAGCAGTTCTTC	CASSLASSGLNEQFF
many	TRBV2	TRBJ2-5	.	TGTGCCAGCAGTCGACCGGAAGAGACCCAGTACTTC	CASSRPEETQYF
few	TRBV27	TRBJ2-7	.	TGTGCCAGCAGTTTATCGGCTAGCAGCGAGCAGTACTTC	CASSLSASSEQYF
.	TRBV4-1	TRBJ2-2	.	TGCGCCAGCAGCCAAGATCCAAAGGGGGCGAACACCGGGGAGCTGTTTTTT	CASSQDPKGANTGELFF
.	TRBV4-1	TRBJ2-3	.	TGCGCCAGCAGCCAAGGGCTAGCTAGCACAGATACGCAGTATTTT	CASSQGLASTDTQYF
many	TRBV11-2	TRBJ2-6	.	TGTGCCAGCAGCTTCAGGGGCTCTGGGGCCAACGTCCTGACTTTC	CASSFRGSGANVLTF